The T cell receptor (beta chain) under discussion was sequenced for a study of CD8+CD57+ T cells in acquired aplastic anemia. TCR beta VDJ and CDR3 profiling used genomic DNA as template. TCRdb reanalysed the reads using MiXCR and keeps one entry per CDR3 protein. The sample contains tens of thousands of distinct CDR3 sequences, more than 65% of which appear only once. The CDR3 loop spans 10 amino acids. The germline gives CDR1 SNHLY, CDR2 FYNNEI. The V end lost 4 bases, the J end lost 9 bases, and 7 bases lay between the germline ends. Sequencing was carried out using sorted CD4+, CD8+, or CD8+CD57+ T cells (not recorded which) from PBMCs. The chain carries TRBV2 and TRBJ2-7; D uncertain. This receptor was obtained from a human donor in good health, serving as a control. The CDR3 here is CASSGMRQYF. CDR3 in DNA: TGTGCCAGCAGTGGGATGCGGCAGTACTTC.